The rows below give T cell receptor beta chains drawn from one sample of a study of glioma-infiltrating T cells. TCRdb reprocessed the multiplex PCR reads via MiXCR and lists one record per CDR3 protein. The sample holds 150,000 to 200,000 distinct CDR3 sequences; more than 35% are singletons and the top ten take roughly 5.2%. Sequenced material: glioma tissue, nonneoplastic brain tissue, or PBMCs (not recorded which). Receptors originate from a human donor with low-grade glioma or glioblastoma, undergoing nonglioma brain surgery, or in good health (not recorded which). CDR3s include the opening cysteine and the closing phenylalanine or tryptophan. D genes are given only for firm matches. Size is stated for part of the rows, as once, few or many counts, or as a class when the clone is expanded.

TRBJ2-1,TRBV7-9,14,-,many,TGTGCCAGCAGCTCAGAGGGTTGGAACAATGAGCAGTTCTTC,CASSSEGWNNEQFF
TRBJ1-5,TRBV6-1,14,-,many,TGTGCCAGCAGTCTAGGGCAGTCAATCCGGCCCCAGCATTTT,CASSLGQSIRPQHF
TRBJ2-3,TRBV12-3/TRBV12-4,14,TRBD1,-,TGTGCCAGCAGCGGGACAGATCACAAAGATACGCAGTATTTT,CASSGTDHKDTQYF
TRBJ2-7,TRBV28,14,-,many,TGTGCCACCGGGGAATTTGACAGAACCTACGAGCAGTACTTC,CATGEFDRTYEQYF
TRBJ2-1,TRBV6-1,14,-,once,TGTGCCAGCAGTGATCCGCTCCGAAGGAATAAACAGTTCTTC,CASSDPLRRNKQFF
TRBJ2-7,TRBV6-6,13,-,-,TGTGCCAGCAGTCCCACAAAAGGGAGAGAGCAGTACTTC,CASSPTKGREQYF
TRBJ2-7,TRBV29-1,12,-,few,TGCAGCGTTGTAGGGCAAACCTACGAGCAGTACTTC,CSVVGQTYEQYF
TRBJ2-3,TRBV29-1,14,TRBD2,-,TGCAGCGTCCCGTGGACTAGCGTGACAGATACGCAGTATTTT,CSVPWTSVTDTQYF
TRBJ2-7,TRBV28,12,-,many,TGTGCCAGCAGGTTAAATACCTACGAGCAGTACTTC,CASRLNTYEQYF
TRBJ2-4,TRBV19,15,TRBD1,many,TGTGCCAGTAGCCTATCGACAGGGCCCAAAAACATTCAGTACTTC,CASSLSTGPKNIQYF
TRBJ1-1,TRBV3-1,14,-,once,TGTGCCAGCAAAGTCTGGTCCCCAAACACTGAAGCTTTCTTT,CASKVWSPNTEAFF
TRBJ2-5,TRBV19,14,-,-,TGTGCCAGTAGTATCACATCGTTCGATGAGACCCAGTACTTC,CASSITSFDETQYF
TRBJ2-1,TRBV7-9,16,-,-,TGTGCCAGAAGCTTGCACCTTGTGGGAGGTGGCAATGAGCAGTTCTTC,CARSLHLVGGGNEQFF
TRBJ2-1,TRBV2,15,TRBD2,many,TGTGCCAGCACGGGGACTAGCGGCCCAAAGAATGAGCAGTTCTTC,CASTGTSGPKNEQFF
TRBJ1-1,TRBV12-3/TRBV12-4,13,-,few,TGTGCCAGCAGTTATGTAGAGAACACTGAAGCTTTCTTT,CASSYVENTEAFF
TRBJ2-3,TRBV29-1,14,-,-,TGCAGCGCTGGATTGGGATCTCGGGCAGATACGCAGTATTTT,CSAGLGSRADTQYF
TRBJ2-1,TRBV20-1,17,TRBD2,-,TGCAGTCCTAGAGATCTTAGTCGGATAGCGGGGGTCAATGAGCAGTTCTTC,CSPRDLSRIAGVNEQFF
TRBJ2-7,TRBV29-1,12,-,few,TGCAGCGTTGTTGAAGGCTCCTACGAGCAGTACTTC,CSVVEGSYEQYF
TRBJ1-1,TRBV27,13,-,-,TGTGCCAGCAGTCGGGGGGGCTCGACTGAAGCTTTCTTT,CASSRGGSTEAFF
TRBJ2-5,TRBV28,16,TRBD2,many,TGTGCCAGCAGTGTGCAACTAGCGGGAGGCCAGGAGACCCAGTACTTC,CASSVQLAGGQETQYF
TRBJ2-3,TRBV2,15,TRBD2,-,TGTGCCAGCGGCCCGGGACTACTGGGCACAGATACGCAGTATTTT,CASGPGLLGTDTQYF
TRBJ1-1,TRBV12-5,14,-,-,TGTGCTAGTGGTTTCAGGCCTGGGGACACTGGAGCTTTCTTT,CASGFRPGDTGAFF
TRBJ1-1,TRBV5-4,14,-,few,TGTGCCAGCAGTTTACTCCAGGGTAACACTGAAGCTTTCTTT,CASSLLQGNTEAFF
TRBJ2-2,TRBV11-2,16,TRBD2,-,TGTGCCAGCAGCGCAACTAGCGGGAGTTTTTTCGGGGAGCTGTTTTTT,CASSATSGSFFGELFF
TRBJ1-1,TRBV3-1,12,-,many,TGTGCCAGCAGACTCGGAGAGACTGAAGCTTTCTTT,CASRLGETEAFF
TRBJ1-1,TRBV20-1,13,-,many,TGCAGTGCTAGTCCAGGGCGGTGGACTGAAGCTTTCTTT,CSASPGRWTEAFF
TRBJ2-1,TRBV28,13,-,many,TGTGCCAGCAGTTTACCCGGGGCCAATGAGCAGTTCTTC,CASSLPGANEQFF
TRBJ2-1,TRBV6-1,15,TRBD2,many,TGTGCCAGCAGTGCTGGACTAGCGGGAAATGCTGAGCAGTTCTTC,CASSAGLAGNAEQFF
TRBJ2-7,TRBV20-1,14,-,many,TGCTCCCTGATCCCCGCCGGGAAGTCCTACGAGCAGTACTTC,CSLIPAGKSYEQYF
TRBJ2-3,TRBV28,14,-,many,TGTGCCAGCAGCCAACCTCAGGGACATGATACGCAGTATTTT,CASSQPQGHDTQYF